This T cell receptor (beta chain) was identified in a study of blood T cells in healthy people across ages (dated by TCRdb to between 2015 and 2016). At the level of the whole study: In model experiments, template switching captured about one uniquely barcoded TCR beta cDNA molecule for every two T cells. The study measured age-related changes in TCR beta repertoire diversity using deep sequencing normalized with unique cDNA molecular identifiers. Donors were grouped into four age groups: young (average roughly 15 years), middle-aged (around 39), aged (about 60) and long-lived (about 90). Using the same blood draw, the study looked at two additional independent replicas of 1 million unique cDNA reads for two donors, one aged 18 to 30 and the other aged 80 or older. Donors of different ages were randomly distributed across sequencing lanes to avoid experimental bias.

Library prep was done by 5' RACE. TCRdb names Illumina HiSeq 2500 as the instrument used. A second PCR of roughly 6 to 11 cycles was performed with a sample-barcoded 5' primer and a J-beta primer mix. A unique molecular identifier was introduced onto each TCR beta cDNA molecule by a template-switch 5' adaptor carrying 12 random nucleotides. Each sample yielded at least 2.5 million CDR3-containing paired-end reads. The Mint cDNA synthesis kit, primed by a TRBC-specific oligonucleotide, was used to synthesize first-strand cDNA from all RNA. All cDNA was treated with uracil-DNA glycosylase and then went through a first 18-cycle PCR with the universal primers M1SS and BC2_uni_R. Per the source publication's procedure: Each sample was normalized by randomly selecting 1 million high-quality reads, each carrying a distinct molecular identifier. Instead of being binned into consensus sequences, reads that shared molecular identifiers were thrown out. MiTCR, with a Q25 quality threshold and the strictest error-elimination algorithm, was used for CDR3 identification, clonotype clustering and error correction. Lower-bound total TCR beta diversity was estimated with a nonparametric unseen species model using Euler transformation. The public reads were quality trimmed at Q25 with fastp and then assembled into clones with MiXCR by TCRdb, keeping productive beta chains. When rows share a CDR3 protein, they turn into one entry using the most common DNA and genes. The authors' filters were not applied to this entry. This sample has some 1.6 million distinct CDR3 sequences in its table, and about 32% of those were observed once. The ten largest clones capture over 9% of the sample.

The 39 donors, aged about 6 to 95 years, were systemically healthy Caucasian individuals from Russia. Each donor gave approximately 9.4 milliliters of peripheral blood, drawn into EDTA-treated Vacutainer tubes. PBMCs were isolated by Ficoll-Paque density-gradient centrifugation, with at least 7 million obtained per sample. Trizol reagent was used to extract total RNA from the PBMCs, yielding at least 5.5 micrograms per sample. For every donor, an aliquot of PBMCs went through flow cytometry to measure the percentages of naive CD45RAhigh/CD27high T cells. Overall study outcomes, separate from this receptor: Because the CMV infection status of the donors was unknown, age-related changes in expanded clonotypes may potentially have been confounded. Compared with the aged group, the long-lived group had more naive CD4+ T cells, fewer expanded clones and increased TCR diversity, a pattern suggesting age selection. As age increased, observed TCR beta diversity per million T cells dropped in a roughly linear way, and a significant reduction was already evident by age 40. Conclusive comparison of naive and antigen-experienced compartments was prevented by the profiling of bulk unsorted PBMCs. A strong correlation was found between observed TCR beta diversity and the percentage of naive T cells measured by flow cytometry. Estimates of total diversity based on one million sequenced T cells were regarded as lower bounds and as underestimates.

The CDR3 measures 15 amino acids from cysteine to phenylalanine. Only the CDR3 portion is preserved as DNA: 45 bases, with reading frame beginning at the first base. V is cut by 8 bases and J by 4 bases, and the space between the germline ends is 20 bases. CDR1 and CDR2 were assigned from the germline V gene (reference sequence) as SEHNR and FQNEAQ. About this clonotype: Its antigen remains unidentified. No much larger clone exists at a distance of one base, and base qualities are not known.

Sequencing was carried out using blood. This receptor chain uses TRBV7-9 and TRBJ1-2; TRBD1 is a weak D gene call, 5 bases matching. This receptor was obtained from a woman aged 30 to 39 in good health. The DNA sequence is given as TGTGCCAGCGGCTCAAGGAAGACAGACCGCTATGGCTACACCTTC. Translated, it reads CASGSRKTDRYGYTF.